The rows below give T cell receptor beta chains drawn from one sample of a study of T cell responses to AZD1222 COVID-19 vaccine. Measured with immunoSEQ multiplex PCR; TCRdb has only the in-frame clones, and not every one. The table has around 130,000 clones, 89% seen once. Sequencing used peripheral blood, obtained 28 days after the second AZD1222 dose. These receptor sequences come from an adult who received the AZD1222 COVID-19 vaccine. The CDR3 runs from the conserved cysteine through the conserved F or W. A D gene is named only where the DNA matches it firmly. Rows may omit the clone size; those that give it use once, few, many or a size class.

CDR3nt | CDR3aa | j_gene | abundance | d_gene | v_gene
TGTGCCAGCAGCTTTAACAGGGCTTCGAACACTGAAGCTTTCTTT | CASSFNRASNTEAFF | TRBJ1-1 | NA | NA | TRBV7-3
TGTGCCACCAGCAGAGATGCGGGAGGCAATTCACCCCTCCACTTT | CATSRDAGGNSPLHF | TRBJ1-6 | NA | NA | TRBV15
TGTGCCAGCAGTGGAGCCGGGACAGGTAAAGATCAGCCCCAGCATTTT | CASSGAGTGKDQPQHF | TRBJ1-5 | NA | TRBD1 | TRBV2
TGTGCCAGCAGCTTAACAGGGGCAGGGACTGAAGCTTTCTTT | CASSLTGAGTEAFF | TRBJ1-1 | few | TRBD1 | TRBV7-2
TGTGCCATCACAGACACCACTAGCACAGATACGCAGTATTTT | CAITDTTSTDTQYF | TRBJ2-3 | NA | NA | TRBV10-3
TGTGCCAGTAGTATGCGCGGCGGGACGGGCGAGCAGTACTTC | CASSMRGGTGEQYF | TRBJ2-7 | NA | NA | TRBV19
TGTGCCAGCAGCTTGGGACCGGGACTTCCGATCACTGAAGCTTTCTTT | CASSLGPGLPITEAFF | TRBJ1-1 | NA | NA | TRBV7-9
TGTGCCAGCAGCCCGGACCTTACTAGCAGTGAAGCTTTCTTT | CASSPDLTSSEAFF | TRBJ1-1 | NA | NA | TRBV7-9
TGCGCCAGCAGCCAAGTAACAGGGACCTACGAGCAGTACTTC | CASSQVTGTYEQYF | TRBJ2-7 | NA | NA | TRBV4-1
TGTGCCAGCAGCCAAGCCCTCAACTATGGCTACACCTTC | CASSQALNYGYTF | TRBJ1-2 | NA | NA | TRBV3-1/TRBV3-2
TGTGCCAGTAGTCTTTCTCCAGGGAATACTGAAGCTTTCTTT | CASSLSPGNTEAFF | TRBJ1-1 | NA | NA | TRBV19
TGCGCCAGCAGCTTGGCGGTGCCGGGCAAGGCGAACACTGAAGCTTTCTTT | CASSLAVPGKANTEAFF | TRBJ1-1 | NA | NA | TRBV5-1
TGTGCCTGGAGTCGGCGGAGACTGAACACCGGGGAGCTGTTTTTT | CAWSRRRLNTGELFF | TRBJ2-2 | NA | NA | TRBV30
TGTGCCATCAGTCCCCTCGAGTGGGTCCACGAGCAGTACTTC | CAISPLEWVHEQYF | TRBJ2-7 | few | NA | TRBV10-3
TGTGCCAGCAGCCTCGGTGGGAGCAATCAGCCCCAGCATTTT | CASSLGGSNQPQHF | TRBJ1-5 | NA | NA | TRBV6-5
TGTGCCAGCTCACCATTGGAAACAGGGACAGGGACCTACGAGCAGTACTTC | CASSPLETGTGTYEQYF | TRBJ2-7 | few | TRBD1 | TRBV18
TGTGCCAGCAGCATTGACGGGGCCAACGTCCTGACTTTC | CASSIDGANVLTF | TRBJ2-6 | NA | NA | TRBV12-3/TRBV12-4
TGTGCCAGCAGTTGGGGGACTAGCGGCACAGATACGCAGTATTTT | CASSWGTSGTDTQYF | TRBJ2-3 | NA | TRBD2 | TRBV27
TGTGCCAGCAGCCACCCGGGACAGGGTACGTCCGAGCAGTACTTC | CASSHPGQGTSEQYF | TRBJ2-7 | NA | TRBD1 | TRBV3-1/TRBV3-2
TGTGCCAGCAGCCCGGGGGGCCTAGGGGAGCTGTTTTTT | CASSPGGLGELFF | TRBJ2-2 | NA | NA | TRBV7-3
TGTGCCAGCACCCCTGGGGGTACGGACACTGAAGCTTTCTTT | CASTPGGTDTEAFF | TRBJ1-1 | NA | NA | TRBV9
TGTGCCAGTAGTATCCCCGGACAGGGGATCACTGAAGCTTTCTTT | CASSIPGQGITEAFF | TRBJ1-1 | NA | TRBD1 | TRBV19
TGTGCCAGCAGCCCTACCCGACAGGGAGGGACTGAAGCTTTCTTT | CASSPTRQGGTEAFF | TRBJ1-1 | NA | TRBD1 | TRBV7-6
TGTGCCAGCAGGGTACAGGGGGCAAACTATGGCTACACCTTC | CASRVQGANYGYTF | TRBJ1-2 | NA | TRBD1 | TRBV5-4
TGCGCCAGCAGCCAAGATTCGACGGGAGGGCTTAATGAGCAGTTCTTC | CASSQDSTGGLNEQFF | TRBJ2-1 | NA | TRBD2 | TRBV4-1
TGCGCCAGCAGTCAAGGACAGGGGTCCAGCACAGATACGCAGTATTTT | CASSQGQGSSTDTQYF | TRBJ2-3 | once | TRBD1 | TRBV23-1
TGTGCCAGCTCACCACGTGGACAGGCCATCCAGAATGAGCAGTTCTTC | CASSPRGQAIQNEQFF | TRBJ2-1 | NA | TRBD1 | TRBV18
TGTGCCAGCAGCTTATCATACTCAGACTCTGGAAACACCATATATTTT | CASSLSYSDSGNTIYF | TRBJ1-3 | NA | NA | TRBV7-8
TGCGCCAGCAGCCAGGGGACAGGGGGCTATAATTCACCCCTCCACTTT | CASSQGTGGYNSPLHF | TRBJ1-6 | NA | TRBD1 | TRBV5-1
TGTGCCAGCAGCCAAGCCTCGGTCGGAGGTGTCCTCTGGGGCTACACCTTC | CASSQASVGGVLWGYTF | TRBJ1-2 | NA | NA | TRBV3-1/TRBV3-2
TGTGCCAGCAGCGTAGGCCGTACTGCCTACAATGAGCAGTTCTTC | CASSVGRTAYNEQFF | TRBJ2-1 | once | NA | TRBV9
TGTGCCAGCAGTTACTCAGGGAACTATGGCTACACCTTC | CASSYSGNYGYTF | TRBJ1-2 | NA | NA | TRBV6-5
TGTGCCAGCAGCCAAGAGCAGGGCGTTGGGGCCAACGTCCTGACTTTC | CASSQEQGVGANVLTF | TRBJ2-6 | NA | NA | TRBV4-2
TGCGCCAGCAGCCATTCAAGACTAGCGGGGGGGCATGAGCAGTTCTTC | CASSHSRLAGGHEQFF | TRBJ2-1 | NA | TRBD2 | TRBV4-1
TGCAGTGCCGGATCGGGGCTCGGCTACACCTTC | CSAGSGLGYTF | TRBJ1-2 | NA | NA | TRBV20-1
TGCGCCAGCAGCCAAGACAGGGGGTGGGTCACTGAAGCTTTCTTT | CASSQDRGWVTEAFF | TRBJ1-1 | NA | TRBD1 | TRBV4-3
TGTGCCTGGAGTGTACTAGCGGGAGACTCACCCCTCCACTTT | CAWSVLAGDSPLHF | TRBJ1-6 | once | NA | TRBV30
TGTGCCAGCAGCCCCCGCCGGGGGCCCAAAAACATTCAGTACTTC | CASSPRRGPKNIQYF | TRBJ2-4 | NA | NA | TRBV21-1
TGTGCCAGCAGCTTGGGGACAGGAATAAAGGAGACCCAGTACTTC | CASSLGTGIKETQYF | TRBJ2-5 | NA | TRBD1 | TRBV5-4
TGTGCCAGCAGCCAAGTGAGGGGGGGCACTGAAGCTTTCTTT | CASSQVRGGTEAFF | TRBJ1-1 | NA | NA | TRBV3-1/TRBV3-2
TGTGCCAGCAGCTTAGCTACGACTAGCGGGGGAAACAATGAGCAGTTCTTC | CASSLATTSGGNNEQFF | TRBJ2-1 | NA | TRBD2 | TRBV7-9
TGTGCCATCAGTGAGGGGACAGGGGGTATAAATTCTGGAAACACCATATATTTT | CAISEGTGGINSGNTIYF | TRBJ1-3 | NA | TRBD1 | TRBV10-3